The rows below give T cell receptor beta chains drawn from one sample of a study of blood T cell repertoires in COVID-19. Measured with immunoSEQ multiplex PCR; TCRdb has only the in-frame clones, and not every one. The repertoire has approximately 240,000 clones, about 85% of them found once; the top ten carry around 18%. Sequences were obtained from peripheral blood. Receptors were obtained from a woman at least 80 years old with active or convalescent COVID-19. CDR3s include the opening cysteine and the closing phenylalanine or tryptophan. A D gene is named only where the DNA matches it firmly. Clone size is shown for a subset of rows, as once, few, many or a class of expanded clone.

>TRBJ2-3|-|TRBV5-4|-
CASSLAGRGQSTDTQYF
TGTGCCAGCAGCTTGGCGGGGCGGGGGCAAAGCACAGATACGCAGTATTTT
>TRBJ2-5|few|TRBV4-1|-
CASSQDFADTSQETQYF
TGCGCCAGCAGCCAAGATTTTGCGGACACCTCCCAAGAGACCCAGTACTTC
>TRBJ1-5|-|TRBV19|-
CASSPGRGRDQPQHF
TGTGCCAGTAGTCCAGGACGGGGTAGGGATCAGCCCCAGCATTTT
>TRBJ1-1|-|TRBV2|-
CASSLLVGEGTEAFF
TGTGCCAGCAGTCTCCTGGTGGGGGAGGGTACTGAAGCTTTCTTT
>TRBJ1-6|-|TRBV7-3|TRBD1
CASSAQGAKGSPLHF
TGTGCCAGCAGCGCTCAGGGGGCCAAAGGTTCACCCCTCCACTTT
>TRBJ2-7|-|TRBV27|-
CASSQTSGSYEQYF
TGTGCCAGCAGCCAGACTAGTGGCTCCTACGAGCAGTACTTC
>TRBJ2-2|-|TRBV5-1|TRBD1
CASSLSPGTGNTGELFF
TGCGCCAGCAGTCTTTCCCCCGGGACAGGGAACACCGGGGAGCTGTTTTTT
>TRBJ1-5|-|TRBV4-2|TRBD1
CASSRSKTGNQPQHF
TGTGCCAGCAGCCGGTCTAAGACAGGGAATCAGCCCCAGCATTTT
>TRBJ2-7|few|TRBV6-2/TRBV6-3|TRBD1
CASSSGTGPEQYF
TGTGCCAGCAGTTCGGGGACAGGACCCGAGCAGTACTTC
>TRBJ1-6|-|TRBV18|-
CASSPGGMDSPLHF
TGTGCCAGCTCACCGGGGGGGATGGATTCACCCCTCCACTTT
>TRBJ1-1|-|TRBV3-1/TRBV3-2|TRBD1
CASSQGTGGTEAFF
TGTGCCAGCAGCCAAGGCACAGGGGGAACTGAAGCTTTCTTT
>TRBJ2-3|-|TRBV18|TRBD2
CASSLLVAGVSTDTQYF
TGTGCCAGCTCACTCCTGGTAGCGGGAGTTAGCACAGATACGCAGTATTTT
>TRBJ2-2|-|TRBV12-5|TRBD1
CASGTGQGNTGELFF
TGTGCTAGTGGAACGGGACAGGGGAACACCGGGGAGCTGTTTTTT
>TRBJ2-2|-|TRBV6-6|TRBD1
CASNRGTGASTGELFF
TGTGCCAGCAATAGGGGGACAGGGGCGAGTACCGGGGAGCTGTTTTTT
>TRBJ1-4|-|TRBV15|-
CATSHPGGEKLFF
TGTGCCACCAGCCACCCGGGAGGCGAAAAACTGTTTTTT
>TRBJ2-7|-|TRBV5-1|TRBD2
CASSFMGGTSYEQYF
TGCGCCAGCAGCTTTATGGGAGGGACCTCCTACGAGCAGTACTTC
>TRBJ1-4|-|TRBV5-1|TRBD1
CASSLDPDRVGEKLFF
TGCGCCAGCAGCTTGGACCCAGACAGGGTGGGTGAAAAACTGTTTTTT
>TRBJ2-1|once|TRBV6-2/TRBV6-3|TRBD2
CASSYSPTSGGANEQFF
TGTGCCAGCAGTTACTCGCCCACTAGCGGGGGGGCCAATGAGCAGTTCTTC
>TRBJ1-5|-|TRBV18|-
CASSPSKGQGQPQHF
TGTGCCAGCTCACCATCCAAGGGTCAGGGCCAGCCCCAGCATTTT
>TRBJ1-3|few|TRBV12-3/TRBV12-4|-
CASSLNRGNTIYF
TGTGCCAGCAGTCTAAACCGGGGAAACACCATATATTTT
>TRBJ2-3|-|TRBV3-1/TRBV3-2|-
CASSQETPGHASNTQYF
TGTGCCAGCAGCCAAGAGACCCCGGGACATGCATCAAATACGCAGTATTTT
>TRBJ2-1|-|TRBV6-5|-
CASRPWRTEFHEQFF
TGTGCCAGCAGACCCTGGAGGACCGAATTCCATGAGCAGTTCTTC
>TRBJ1-3|-|TRBV3-1/TRBV3-2|-
CASSPYPLEEGRSGNTIYF
TGTGCCAGCAGCCCTTACCCCCTTGAGGAGGGGCGCTCTGGAAACACCATATATTTT
>TRBJ2-5|-|TRBV19|TRBD1
CASNPNPGQPRETQYF
TGTGCCAGTAACCCGAATCCGGGACAGCCGCGAGAGACCCAGTACTTC
>TRBJ2-1|-|TRBV3-1/TRBV3-2|TRBD1
CASSPDRENEQFF
TGTGCCAGCAGCCCGGACAGGGAAAATGAGCAGTTCTTC
>TRBJ2-7|few|TRBV6-4|-
CARRASTSKGFEQYF
TGTGCCAGACGGGCCTCGACTAGTAAAGGGTTCGAGCAGTACTTC
>TRBJ1-2|-|TRBV19|TRBD1
CASRRQGAFVGYTF
TGTGCCAGTAGGAGACAGGGGGCTTTCGTTGGCTACACCTTC
>TRBJ2-1|-|TRBV11-2|-
CASSLDLNNEQFF
TGTGCCAGCAGCTTAGATCTTAACAATGAGCAGTTCTTC
>TRBJ2-3|-|TRBV6-5|-
CASSYSAAQGTDTQYF
TGTGCCAGCAGTTACTCAGCCGCCCAGGGCACAGATACGCAGTATTTT
>TRBJ2-3|few|TRBV11-2|TRBD2
CASSLVLGLAGGWADTQYF
TGTGCCAGCAGCTTAGTTTTGGGACTAGCGGGAGGTTGGGCAGATACGCAGTATTTT
>TRBJ1-2|-|TRBV6-2/TRBV6-3|-
CASSFRGNGYTF
TGTGCCAGCAGTTTCCGGGGAAATGGCTACACCTTC
>TRBJ2-7|-|TRBV11-3|-
CASSLDTEREQYF
TGTGCCAGCAGCTTAGACACCGAGAGAGAGCAGTACTTC
>TRBJ2-2|once|TRBV18|-
CASRKQSGPGNTGELFF
TGTGCCAGCCGCAAACAATCAGGGCCGGGGAACACCGGGGAGCTGTTTTTT
>TRBJ2-3|-|TRBV20-1|-
CSASYRAFSDTQYF
TGCAGTGCTAGTTACAGGGCGTTTTCAGATACGCAGTATTTT
>TRBJ2-7|-|TRBV19|TRBD1
CASSTGQGLGEQYF
TGTGCCAGTAGTACCGGACAGGGTCTGGGCGAGCAGTACTTC
>TRBJ2-5|-|TRBV7-2|TRBD2
CASSFPSGGGAETQYF
TGTGCCAGCAGCTTCCCTTCGGGCGGGGGGGCGGAGACCCAGTACTTC
>TRBJ1-1|-|TRBV6-6|-
CASSPNTEAFF
TGTGCCAGCAGTCCTAACACTGAAGCTTTCTTT
>TRBJ1-2|-|TRBV28|-
CASGPIGYTF
TGTGCCAGCGGGCCGATTGGCTACACCTTC
>TRBJ1-2|few|TRBV7-9|-
CASSASDYGYTF
TGTGCCAGCAGCGCCAGTGACTATGGCTACACCTTC
>TRBJ2-1|-|TRBV4-3|-
CASSQRGGGGSGMNEQFF
TGCGCCAGCAGCCAACGCGGAGGGGGGGGGAGTGGGATGAATGAGCAGTTCTTC
>TRBJ2-3|-|TRBV9|TRBD2
CASSVELAGKGRATQYF
TGTGCCAGCAGCGTTGAGCTAGCGGGGAAGGGCAGGGCTACGCAGTATTTT
>TRBJ2-5|-|TRBV5-1|TRBD2
CASSLTSGKETQYF
TGCGCCAGCAGCTTGACTAGCGGGAAGGAGACCCAGTACTTC
>TRBJ1-2|few|TRBV29-1|-
CSVEFLTGYDYGYTF
TGCAGCGTTGAATTTTTAACAGGGTACGACTATGGCTACACCTTC
>TRBJ1-3|-|TRBV7-8|-
CASSAVGVRTGNTIYF
TGTGCCAGCAGCGCAGTCGGGGTCCGGACTGGAAACACCATATATTTT
>TRBJ1-6|once|TRBV7-2|-
CASSLAEDSPLHF
TGTGCCAGCAGCTTAGCGGAGGATTCACCCCTCCACTTT
>TRBJ2-7|-|TRBV11-2|-
CASSFTREQYF
TGTGCCAGCAGCTTTACCCGGGAGCAGTACTTC
>TRBJ1-3|-|TRBV9|-
CASSPHISGNTIYF
TGTGCCAGCAGCCCGCACATATCTGGAAACACCATATATTTT
>TRBJ1-5|-|TRBV30|-
CAWRGPGRIQPQHF
TGTGCCTGGAGGGGACCGGGGAGGATTCAGCCCCAGCATTTT
>TRBJ2-5|-|TRBV5-1|-
CASSLVPGTWETQYF
TGCGCCAGCAGCTTGGTCCCCGGGACTTGGGAGACCCAGTACTTC
>TRBJ2-4|-|TRBV11-1|-
CASSAGVSLKNIQYF
TGTGCCAGCTCAGCCGGGGTCTCTCTCAAAAACATTCAGTACTTC
>TRBJ2-5|-|TRBV4-3|TRBD1
CASSPHPLQGLETQYF
TGCGCCAGCAGCCCTCACCCGTTACAGGGGCTTGAGACCCAGTACTTC